Listed below are T cell receptor beta chains from one sample, sequenced in a study of regulatory T cells in long-lasting Graves disease. TCRdb independently ran MiXCR on the multiplex PCR reads; one entry per CDR3 protein. The data contain approximately 400,000 distinct CDR3 sequences, 15% of them singletons. The same specimen was also included in a second study, on T cells in Graves' hyperthyroidism and ophthalmopathy.

Sequencing used peripheral blood mononuclear cells (PBMCs), obtained at new diagnosis, from a patient treated with antithyroid drugs. The receptor set was obtained from a woman aged 40-49 years with Graves disease. The CDR3 runs from the conserved cysteine through the conserved F or W. The order of the fields is D gene, V gene, J gene, clone size, CDR3 length, CDR3 DNA, CDR3 protein. D genes are given only for firm matches. Some rows have no size entry. The others give once, few or many, or a class for an expanded clone.

TRBD2	TRBV11-2	TRBJ2-1	many	17	TGTGCCAGCAGCTTAAGCCCACCTAGCGGGAGGATTAATGAGCAGTTCTTC	CASSLSPPSGRINEQFF
TRBD1	TRBV2	TRBJ1-2	many	14	TGTGCCAGCAGTGAAGCAGGGACAGGGGACGGCTACACCTTC	CASSEAGTGDGYTF
TRBD2	TRBV6-2/TRBV6-3	TRBJ2-5	.	14	TGTGCCAGCAGAACGGGACTAGCTAGAGAGACCCAGTACTTC	CASRTGLARETQYF
TRBD1	TRBV20-1	TRBJ2-3	.	13	TGCAGTGCTCCCGACAGGGTAAAAGATACGCAGTATTTT	CSAPDRVKDTQYF
.	TRBV4-1	TRBJ1-1	few	17	TGCGCCAGCAGCCAAGGAGGCTCGATAAGGGTGAACACTGAAGCTTTCTTT	CASSQGGSIRVNTEAFF
TRBD1	TRBV7-6	TRBJ1-1	.	15	TGTGCCAGCAGCTTCCAGGACAGGGTAGTCACTGAAGCTTTCTTT	CASSFQDRVVTEAFF
.	TRBV14	TRBJ1-1	many	14	TGTGCCAGCAGCCAAATGGAAGGGTCCACTGAAGCTTTCTTT	CASSQMEGSTEAFF
.	TRBV28	TRBJ2-7	few	11	TGTGCCAGCAGGCTAGCGAACGAGCAGTACTTC	CASRLANEQYF
.	TRBV15	TRBJ2-4	many	17	TGTGCCACCAGCAGAGAGTCGGTGGGGATAGCCAAAAACATTCAGTACTTC	CATSRESVGIAKNIQYF
TRBD2	TRBV11-1	TRBJ2-5	.	17	TGTGCCAGCAGCTCAGAACCGGGACTAGCGGGAGAAGAGACCCAGTACTTC	CASSSEPGLAGEETQYF
TRBD2	TRBV27	TRBJ2-1	.	16	TGTGCCAGCAGTTTAAGGGCTAGCGGGAGTCTCAATGAGCAGTTCTTC	CASSLRASGSLNEQFF
TRBD2	TRBV28	TRBJ2-7	many	18	TGTGCCAGCAGTCTAAGCGGGACTCTAGCCGGTGGGACTTACGAGCAGTACTTC	CASSLSGTLAGGTYEQYF
TRBD1	TRBV6-5	TRBJ2-5	many	14	TGTGCCAGCAGTTACCGGACAGGGAAAGAGACCCAGTACTTC	CASSYRTGKETQYF
.	TRBV12-3/TRBV12-4	TRBJ2-3	many	14	TGTGCCAGCAGTTTAGGACGGGTAACAGATACGCAGTATTTT	CASSLGRVTDTQYF
TRBD1	TRBV20-1	TRBJ1-2	many	17	TGCAGTGCTAGGGGGATAGTCGAGGGGGCGGTCGGCTATGGCTACACCTTC	CSARGIVEGAVGYGYTF
.	TRBV28	TRBJ2-2	many	14	TGTGCCAGCAGGCCCCCGGGGGTCGGCGGGGAGCTGTTTTTT	CASRPPGVGGELFF
TRBD1	TRBV7-2	TRBJ2-3	many	14	TGTGCCAGCAGCGCACAGGGGGCGCATGGTACGCAGTATTTT	CASSAQGAHGTQYF
.	TRBV20-1	TRBJ1-2	many	16	TGCAGTGCTAGAGATATGAGGACCGGGGGGAAGGATGGCTACACCTTC	CSARDMRTGGKDGYTF
.	TRBV9	TRBJ2-6	many	16	TGTGCCAGCAGCGTAGGAGGCGTCTCTGGGGCCAACGTCCTGACTTTC	CASSVGGVSGANVLTF
TRBD1	TRBV2	TRBJ2-2	many	14	TGTGCCACGTCCGGGACAGGGATAACCGGGGAGCTGTTTTTT	CATSGTGITGELFF
.	TRBV7-8	TRBJ2-7	many	16	TGTGCCAGCAGCGCCAGGCCCGGGGCTCCCTCCTACGAGCAGTACTTC	CASSARPGAPSYEQYF
.	TRBV20-1	TRBJ1-2	many	14	TGCAGTGCGCAGGTGGGGGGCTTAAACTATGGCTACACCTTC	CSAQVGGLNYGYTF
TRBD1	TRBV11-3	TRBJ1-2	few	15	TGTGCCAGCAGCGGGGGACAGGGGCCCAACTATGGCTACACCTTC	CASSGGQGPNYGYTF
.	TRBV12-3/TRBV12-4	TRBJ2-1	many	13	TGTGCCAGCAGTCGCCGACTAATGAATGAGCAGTTCTTC	CASSRRLMNEQFF
TRBD1	TRBV7-9	TRBJ2-1	few	15	TGTGCCAGCAGCTTAGTTGGGACAGGGGGCAATGAGCAGTTCTTC	CASSLVGTGGNEQFF
TRBD1	TRBV19	TRBJ2-5	many	16	TGTGCCAGTAGTATAGGGGGCAGGGGGCGTGGAGAGACCCAGTACTTC	CASSIGGRGRGETQYF
.	TRBV12-3/TRBV12-4	TRBJ1-1	once	14	TGTGCCAGCAGTTTGGCAGGCTCGGGCACTGAAGCTTTCTTT	CASSLAGSGTEAFF
TRBD1	TRBV5-1	TRBJ2-6	few	20	TGCGCCAGCAGCTCTGGCACGACAGGGCACCCCGCTACTGGGGCCAACGTCCTGACTTTC	CASSSGTTGHPATGANVLTF
TRBD2	TRBV27	TRBJ2-1	many	16	TGTGCCAGCAGTCCCCGAAGAGCGGGGAAAGGTGATGAGCAGTTCTTC	CASSPRRAGKGDEQFF
.	TRBV20-1	TRBJ1-1	.	16	TGCAGTGCCCTAGGCCCGGGTCGGCAGGGGATAACTGAAGCTTTCTTT	CSALGPGRQGITEAFF
.	TRBV6-1	TRBJ2-7	many	17	TGTGCCAGCAGACGCTACGTCCTCATGGACGGAGTCTACGAGCAGTACTTC	CASRRYVLMDGVYEQYF
.	TRBV12-3/TRBV12-4	TRBJ2-7	many	15	TGTGCCAGCAGTCAGACGACTGGGCAGGGGGGGGAGCAGTACTTC	CASSQTTGQGGEQYF
.	TRBV7-2	TRBJ1-5	many	13	TGTGCCAGCAGCGCAAACACTGGTCAGCCCCAGCATTTT	CASSANTGQPQHF
.	TRBV20-1	TRBJ2-7	many	13	TGCAGTGCCAGGAGGCCCGGGGTGTACGAGCAGTACTTC	CSARRPGVYEQYF
TRBD2	TRBV2	TRBJ2-7	many	12	TGTGCCAGCAGTGGGTTAGCGGGAGTATGGTACTTC	CASSGLAGVWYF
.	TRBV6-9	TRBJ2-7	few	11	TGTGCCAGCAGTTACTTCAGCGAGCAGTACTTC	CASSYFSEQYF
.	TRBV28	TRBJ2-1	many	14	TGTGCCAGCAGTCCGATGGACAACCACAATGAGCAGTTCTTC	CASSPMDNHNEQFF
TRBD2	TRBV20-1	TRBJ2-3	.	14	TGCAGTGCTAGTCCGGCGGGAGTGGCAGATACGCAGTATTTT	CSASPAGVADTQYF
TRBD2	TRBV5-1	TRBJ2-1	many	16	TGCGCCAGCAGCTTGGCTCTGACTAGCGGGACTCATGAGCAGTTCTTC	CASSLALTSGTHEQFF
TRBD2	TRBV18	TRBJ2-1	many	16	TGTGCCAGCTCACCACCGGGACTAGCGGGAGTAAGTGAGCAGTTCTTC	CASSPPGLAGVSEQFF
.	TRBV27	TRBJ2-7	.	12	TGTGCCAGCGCTGGTGCGGGGAACGAGCAGTACTTC	CASAGAGNEQYF
.	TRBV6-4	TRBJ2-3	.	16	TGTACCAGCAGTGAAGGAGGCTATAGGGACACAGATACGCAGTATTTT	CTSSEGGYRDTDTQYF
.	TRBV12-3/TRBV12-4	TRBJ2-7	many	14	TGTGCCAGCAGTTTGGGTATTACCTCGGGAGAGCAGTACTTC	CASSLGITSGEQYF
TRBD1	TRBV6-1	TRBJ1-5	few	13	TGTGCCAGCATGTTTCCAGGGGGAGGCCCCCAGCATTTT	CASMFPGGGPQHF
TRBD2	TRBV2	TRBJ2-6	many	17	TGTGCCAGCAGACCGGGACTAGCGGGAGGCGGGGCCAACGTCCTGACTTTC	CASRPGLAGGGANVLTF
.	TRBV20-1	TRBJ1-1	many	17	TGCAGTGCTAGAGACCTTAGGAATCGTTCAGCCGGCACTGAAGCTTTCTTT	CSARDLRNRSAGTEAFF
.	TRBV2	TRBJ1-5	many	13	TGTGCCAGCAGTGGGCAGCTCAATCAGCCCCAGCATTTT	CASSGQLNQPQHF